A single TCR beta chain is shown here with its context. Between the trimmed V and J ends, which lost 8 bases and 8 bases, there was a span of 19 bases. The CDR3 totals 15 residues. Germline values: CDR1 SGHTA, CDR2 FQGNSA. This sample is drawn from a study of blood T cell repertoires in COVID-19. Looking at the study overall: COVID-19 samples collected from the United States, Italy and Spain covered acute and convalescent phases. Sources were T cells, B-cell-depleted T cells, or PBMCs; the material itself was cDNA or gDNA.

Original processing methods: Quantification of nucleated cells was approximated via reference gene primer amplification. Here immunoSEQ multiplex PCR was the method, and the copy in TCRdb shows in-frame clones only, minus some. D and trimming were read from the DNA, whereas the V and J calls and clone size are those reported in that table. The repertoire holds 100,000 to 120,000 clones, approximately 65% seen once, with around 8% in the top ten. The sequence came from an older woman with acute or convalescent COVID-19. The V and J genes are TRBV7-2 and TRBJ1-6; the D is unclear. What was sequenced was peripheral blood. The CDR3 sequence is CASGDSVVSHSPLHF. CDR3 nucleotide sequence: TGTGCCAGCGGAGATTCTGTTGTCTCTCATTCACCCCTCCACTTT.